Below are 30 T cell receptor beta chains sequenced from a single sample in a study of blood T cell repertoires in COVID-19. The method was immunoSEQ multiplex PCR; TCRdb's version includes in-frame clones alone and lacks a portion of them. The table has under 200,000 clones, about 88% seen once. Material: peripheral blood. These receptors all stem from a man aged 55 to 70 with COVID-19, enrolled during active disease.

This clone was seen only a few times. The chain links TRBV6-5 to TRBJ1-1; no definite D call. The CDR3 has 14 residues. The V gene's germline CDR1 is MNHEY and CDR2 SVGAGI. V lost 2 bases to trimming and J lost 0 bases, with 7 bases between them. This CDR3 is CASSYGSVNTEAFF. For the CDR3, the DNA is TGTGCCAGCAGTTACGGAAGCGTGAACACTGAAGCTTTCTTT.

The chain uses TRBV30 and TRBJ1-4; the match to TRBD1 covers 7 bases. This CDR3 contains 16 residues. Germline CDR1 and CDR2: GTSNPN and SVGIG (reference sequence). Trimming cost V 2 bases and J 4 bases; bases outside gene matches: 10. As DNA, the CDR3 is TGTGCCTGGAGTCCTCCCAGGGGGGCGGTTAATGAAAAACTGTTTTTT. Its protein product is CAWSPPRGAVNEKLFF. The full variable domain, in which reference TRBV30 and TRBJ1-4 provide the parts outside the CDR3, is SQTIHQWPATLVQPVGSPLSLECTVEGTSNPNLYWYRQAAGRGLQLLFYSVGIGQISSEVPQNLSASRPQDRQFILSSKKLLLSDSGFYLCAWSPPRGAVNEKLFFGSGTQLSVL.

The genes are TRBV7-2 and TRBJ2-2, with 12 nucleotides matching TRBD2. V gave up 6 bases and J gave up 5 bases; unmatched junction bases: 4. In germline, CDR1 is SGHTA, CDR2 FQGNSA. CDR3 size: 15 residues. For the CDR3, the DNA is TGTGCCAGCAGGGGCCTAGCGGGGGGGACCGGGGAGCTGTTTTTT. Its translation: CASRGLAGGTGELFF.

A single count supports this clone. The chain joins TRBV6-5 to TRBJ2-7; 7 bases map to TRBD2. J gave up 2 bases and V 2 bases, and 3 bases lay outside the gene matches. Looked up from germline, CDR1 is MNHEY and CDR2 is SVGAGI. This CDR3 is 14 amino acids long. CDR3 loop: CASSYRTRTYEQYF. The CDR3 DNA sequence: TGTGCCAGCAGTTACCGGACTAGGACCTACGAGCAGTACTTC.

The chain uses TRBV5-3 and TRBJ1-6; D gene unclear. TRBV5-3 is an ORF for which the function is uncertain. V lost 4 bases and J lost 5, with 13 bases in between. The CDR3 contains 15 residues. CDR3 in DNA: TGTGCCAGAAGCCTTCGACACGCAGATAATTCACCCCTCCACTTT. Encoded protein: CARSLRHADNSPLHF.

V usage is TRBV6-5 and J usage is TRBJ1-1, with D maybe TRBD1 (5 bases). Trimming took off 10 bases at V and 7 bases at J, with 19 bases between the two ends. Germline CDR1 MNHEY, CDR2 SVGAGI. The CDR3 sequence is 13 residues long. CDR3 amino acids: CATKRGTDSEAFF. The CDR3 coding sequence is TGTGCCACCAAACGGGGGACTGACAGTGAAGCTTTCTTT.

The chain uses TRBV6-5 and TRBJ2-7; 7 bases match TRBD1. The V gene's germline CDR1 is MNHEY and CDR2 SVGAGI. The trim removed 2 bases at V and 2 bases at J, leaving 3 bases unmatched. The CDR3 covers 14 residues. CDR3 region: CASSYNRGPYEQYF. The DNA for the CDR3 is TGTGCCAGCAGTTACAACAGGGGCCCCTACGAGCAGTACTTC.

This sequence joins TRBV6-1 and TRBJ1-5, with unresolved D. The CDR3 extends over 17 amino acids. The V end was cut by 1 base, the J end by 0 bases, with 13 bases between. CDR1 is MNHNS, CDR2 SASEGT, per germline. The CDR3 region is CASSEVERSISNQPQHF. The CDR3 DNA is TGTGCCAGCAGTGAAGTCGAGAGGAGTATTAGCAATCAGCCCCAGCATTTT.

The table lists this clone with a few counts. The rearrangement joins TRBV12-3 or TRBV12-4 to TRBJ1-2; unclear D gene. Trimming left V 4 bases short and J 7 bases short, with 13 bases between. The CDR3 is 13 amino acids. CDR3 amino acids: CASSWETFGGYTF. CDR3 sequence (DNA): TGTGCCAGCAGTTGGGAGACGTTTGGTGGCTACACCTTC.

This chain joins TRBV3-1 (or the pseudogene TRBV3-2) and TRBJ1-5; tentatively, D is TRBD1 (5 bases). Germline-derived CDR1 and CDR2 are LGHDT and YNNKEL (reference sequence). This CDR3 region has 19 residues. Trimming pared 0 bases from V and 0 bases from J, leaving 18 bases between. CDR3 amino acids: CASSQDVRGRAFSNQPQHF. Written as DNA, the CDR3 is TGTGCCAGCAGCCAAGACGTTAGGGGCAGAGCTTTTAGCAATCAGCCCCAGCATTTT.

The chain has TRBV24-1 and TRBJ1-2; 9 bases line up with TRBD1. This CDR3 has 16 amino acids. V lost 4 bases to trimming and J lost 6 bases; unmatched junction nucleotides: 11. Germline values: CDR1 KGHDR, CDR2 SFDVKD. This CDR3 reads CATSDAGTGIEDGYTF. For the CDR3, the DNA is TGTGCCACCAGTGACGCCGGGACAGGGATTGAGGATGGCTACACCTTC.

Comment on this clone: Other nucleotide sequences in the sample specify the same CDR3. This chain links TRBV28 with TRBJ1-2; D is uncertain. V lost 2 bases and J lost 4, with 5 bases in between. This CDR3 region has 12 residues. From germline, CDR1 is MDHEN and CDR2 SYDVKM. Here the CDR3 reads CASSLAAYGYTF. The CDR3 coding sequence is TGTGCCAGCAGTTTAGCGGCCTATGGCTACACCTTC.

The V and J genes are TRBV11-2 and TRBJ1-2; a possible D gene is TRBD1 (5 bases). Trimming took off 4 bases at V and 4 bases at J, with 19 bases between the two ends. CDR1 is SGHAT, CDR2 FQNNGV, per germline. This CDR3 spans 16 amino acids. The CDR3 region has the DNA TGTGCCAGCAGCTCACTACTTCTCGACAGCCTCTATGGCTACACCTTC. It codes for CASSSLLLDSLYGYTF.

The chain combines TRBV19 with TRBJ1-2, with D uncertain. Trimming left V 7 bases short and J 7 bases short, with 10 bases between. The germline V gene has CDR1 LNHDA and CDR2 SQIVND (reference sequence). CDR3 length equals 11 residues. CDR3 loop: CASNGGLGYTF. The CDR3 DNA follows: TGTGCCAGTAACGGAGGTCTTGGCTACACCTTC.

The chain joins TRBV7-3 to TRBJ1-1; TRBD1 matches at 7 bases. The V gene end was trimmed by 4 bases and the J gene end by 7 bases; junction bases not matched to a gene: 9. Germline loops: CDR1 SGHTA, CDR2 FQGTGA. The CDR3 is 14 amino acids. The CDR3, as DNA: TGTGCCAGCAGCTCGACCGGGACAGAGAGTGAAGCTTTCTTT. Protein sequence: CASSSTGTESEAFF.

The chain joins TRBV11-1 to TRBJ1-1, with D unclear. Trimming took off 3 bases at V and 4 bases at J, with 12 bases between the two ends. The germline V gene has CDR1 SGHAT and CDR2 FQDESV (reference sequence). The CDR3 loop spans 14 amino acids. DNA of the CDR3: TGTGCCAGCAGCTTTTTGGGGAGCTCCACTGAAGCTTTCTTT. Amino acid sequence: CASSFLGSSTEAFF.

The chain combines TRBV29-1 with TRBJ2-7, with 8 bases matching TRBD1. The CDR3 contains 13 residues. Germline loops: CDR1 SQVTM, CDR2 ANQGSEA. V dropped 4 bases and J dropped 6; count of bases not matched to a gene: 8. The CDR3 region is CSVGGQGWSEQYF. The CDR3 coding sequence is TGCAGCGTTGGTGGACAGGGTTGGTCCGAGCAGTACTTC.

The chain links TRBV2 to TRBJ2-2; 13 nucleotides match TRBD2. There are 15 residues in the CDR3. Germline trimming cut 7 bases from V and 6 bases from J; bases unmatched to any gene: 5. CDR1 is SNHLY and CDR2 is FYNNEI in the germline V gene. DNA for the CDR3: TGTGCCAGCAAGACTGGACTAGCGGGAGCCGGGGAGCTGTTTTTT. Its protein is CASKTGLAGAGELFF.

Of note for this clone: The sample holds other DNA sequences that translate to the same CDR3. The V call is TRBV18, the J call TRBJ1-1; D gene uncertain. CDR1 and CDR2 from the germline V gene are KGHSH and LQKENI. The CDR3 is 13 residues long. With 2 bases removed from V and 2 bases from J, the gap between germline ends came to 6 bases. The CDR3 protein is CASSPGANTEAFF. CDR3 nucleotide sequence: TGTGCCAGCTCACCAGGAGCTAACACTGAAGCTTTCTTT.

The DNA for the CDR3 is TGTGCCAGCAGCTTAAGCGGGAGAAGCGGGGAGCTGTTTTTT. Amino acids: CASSLSGRSGELFF. This chain links TRBV7-2 with TRBJ2-2; 8 bases are a match to TRBD2. The CDR3 consists of 14 residues. Per the germline V gene, CDR1 is SGHTA and CDR2 is FQGNSA. Losses at the gene ends were 2 bases for V and 7 bases for J; bases not matched to a gene: 3.

V and J are TRBV7-9 and TRBJ1-6; weak D call: TRBD1 (5 bases). The CDR3 has 17 residues. Germline V gene sequence: CDR1 SEHNR, CDR2 FQNEAQ (reference sequence). Trimming took off 5 bases at V and 0 bases at J, with 14 bases between the two ends. The CDR3 DNA is TGTGCCAGCAGCCATGACAGTACGAGCTCCTATAATTCACCCCTCCACTTT. Amino acids: CASSHDSTSSYNSPLHF.

The chain has TRBV6-2 or TRBV6-3 and TRBJ2-7; D is possibly TRBD2 (6 bases). The CDR3 consists of 14 residues. Per the germline V gene, CDR1 is MNHEY and CDR2 is SVGEGT. Trimming cost V 4 bases and J 7 bases, with 17 bases left between them. The CDR3 loop reads CASSSVSAGFEQYF. The CDR3 coding sequence is TGTGCCAGCAGTTCAGTTTCTGCGGGGTTTGAGCAGTACTTC.

V gene TRBV4-1 combines with J gene TRBJ1-1; 7 bases match TRBD1. The CDR3 extends over 14 amino acids. Losses at the gene ends were 3 bases for V and 4 bases for J; bases not matched to a gene: 5. Germline CDR1 reads MGHRA; CDR2 reads YSYEKL. The CDR3 coding sequence is TGCGCCAGCAGCCAGGACAGGCTCCCCACTGAAGCTTTCTTT. Its translation is CASSQDRLPTEAFF.

J is TRBJ2-7 and V is TRBV5-1; TRBD1 aligns across 7 bases. From germline, CDR1 is SGHRS and CDR2 YFSETQ. V lost 0 bases, J lost 5 bases, and 8 bases stayed unmatched. This CDR3 spans 15 amino acids. The CDR3 loop is CASSLAHPGGDEQYF. CDR3 nucleotides: TGCGCCAGCAGCTTGGCACACCCAGGGGGTGACGAGCAGTACTTC.

J is TRBJ1-4 and V is TRBV6-5; 8 nucleotides match TRBD1. CDR3 size: 14 residues. V shed 5 bases, J shed 7 bases, and the junction held 6 bases outside the gene matches. Germline lookup yields CDR1 MNHEY and CDR2 SVGAGI. As DNA, the CDR3 is TGTGCCAGCAGTACCAGGGGGCTGAGTGAAAAACTGTTTTTT. Translating gives CASSTRGLSEKLFF.

The J gene is TRBJ1-1, the V gene TRBV6-5; 8 bases align to TRBD1. This CDR3 contains 15 residues. Looked up from germline, CDR1 is MNHEY and CDR2 is SVGAGI. The ends lost 3 bases at V and 5 bases at J; junction bases unmatched: 8. Written as DNA, the CDR3 is TGTGCCAGCAGTTATGGACAGGGAAGGAAAACTGAAGCTTTCTTT. It translates to CASSYGQGRKTEAFF.

The genes are TRBV4-1 and TRBJ2-3, with 13 bases aligning to TRBD2. CDR1 and CDR2 (germline): MGHRA, YSYEKL. V lost 4 bases, J lost 3 bases, and 7 bases stayed unmatched. The CDR3 loop spans 17 amino acids. DNA of the CDR3: TGCGCCAGCAGCCTTGGACTGACTAGCGGGGGGACAGATACGCAGTATTTT. Translating gives CASSLGLTSGGTDTQYF.

This chain joins TRBV14 and TRBJ1-1; 8 bases fit TRBD1. This CDR3 has 16 amino acids. The J segment lost 0 bases and the V segment lost 5 bases, leaving 8 bases of the junction unmatched. Germline assignment: CDR1 SGHDN and CDR2 FVKESK. The CDR3, as DNA: TGTGCCAGCAGCAGGGGACAGGCTTACATGAACACTGAAGCTTTCTTT. Amino acids: CASSRGQAYMNTEAFF.

This clone turned up a few times. The gene calls are TRBV4-2 and TRBJ2-3, with 13 bases aligning to TRBD2. Germline loops: CDR1 LGHNA, CDR2 YNFKEQ. The V gene end was trimmed by 3 bases and the J gene end by 1 base; junction bases not matched to a gene: 7. The CDR3 runs to 18 residues. The CDR3 bases are TGTGCCAGCAGCCAGACCCGGGGGACTAGCGGGGGCACAGATACGCAGTATTTT. This translates into CASSQTRGTSGGTDTQYF.

The V gene is TRBV29-1, the J gene TRBJ2-7, with a weak D call TRBD1 (5 bases). Per the germline V gene, CDR1 is SQVTM and CDR2 is ANQGSEA. The CDR3 is 14 residues long. V was cut by 2 bases and J by 3 bases, with 14 bases left in between. This chain's CDR3 is CSVEFLAGHYEQYF. As DNA, the CDR3 is TGCAGCGTTGAATTCTTAGCAGGGCACTACGAGCAGTACTTC.